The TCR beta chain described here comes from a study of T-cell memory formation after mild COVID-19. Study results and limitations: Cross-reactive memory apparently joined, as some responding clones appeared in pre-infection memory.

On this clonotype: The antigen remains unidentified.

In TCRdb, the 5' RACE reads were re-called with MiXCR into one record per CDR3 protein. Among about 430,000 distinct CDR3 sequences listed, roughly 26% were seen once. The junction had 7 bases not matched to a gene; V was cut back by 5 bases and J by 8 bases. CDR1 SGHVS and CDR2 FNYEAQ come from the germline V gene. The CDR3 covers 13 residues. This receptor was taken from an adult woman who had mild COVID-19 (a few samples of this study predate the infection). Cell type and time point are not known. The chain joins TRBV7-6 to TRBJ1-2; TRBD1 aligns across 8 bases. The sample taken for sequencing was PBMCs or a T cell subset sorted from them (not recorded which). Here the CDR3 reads CASSRRGLEGYTF. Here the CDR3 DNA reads TGTGCCAGCAGCCGCAGGGGGCTAGAAGGCTACACCTTC. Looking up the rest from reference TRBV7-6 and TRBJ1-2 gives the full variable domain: GAGVSQSPRYKVTKRGQDVALRCDPISGHVSLYWYRQALGQGPEFLTYFNYEAQQDKSGLPNDRFSAERPEGSISTLTIQRTEQRDSAMYRCASSRRGLEGYTFGSGTRLTVV.